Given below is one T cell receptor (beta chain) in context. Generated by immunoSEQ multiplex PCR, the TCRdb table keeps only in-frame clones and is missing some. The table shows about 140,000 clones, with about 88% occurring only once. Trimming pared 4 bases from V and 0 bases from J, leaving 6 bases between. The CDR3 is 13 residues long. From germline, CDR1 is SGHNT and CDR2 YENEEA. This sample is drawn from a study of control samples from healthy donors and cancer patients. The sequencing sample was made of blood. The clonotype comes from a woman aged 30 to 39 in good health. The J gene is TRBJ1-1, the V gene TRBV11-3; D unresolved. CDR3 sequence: CASSSQLNTEAFF. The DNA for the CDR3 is TGTGCCAGCAGCTCGCAGTTGAACACTGAAGCTTTCTTT.